The 14 T cell receptor beta chains listed next were all sequenced from one sample in a study of neurological immune-mediated disorders. TCRdb re-called the 5' RACE reads through MiXCR, storing one row per CDR3 protein. The sample carries approximately 100,000 distinct CDR3 sequences, 10% to 11% recorded once. Time point reported: longitudinal time-point 3. Specimen: PBMCs. These receptors originate from a female donor with HTLV-1-associated myelopathy (HAM/TSP).

V is TRBV27 and J is TRBJ2-2, with a weak D call TRBD1 (6 bases). Germline values: CDR1 MNHEY, CDR2 SMNVEV (reference sequence). The CDR3 consists of 13 residues. The germline V and J ends were trimmed by 4 bases and 7 bases, with 10 bases remaining between them. The CDR3 DNA reads TGTGCCAGCAGTTGGGGGCCTAACGGGGAGCTGTTTTTT. Amino acid sequence: CASSWGPNGELFF.

The V gene is TRBV15, the J gene TRBJ2-1; D is possibly TRBD1 (6 bases). The CDR3 runs to 13 residues. Between the trimmed V and J ends, which lost 3 bases and 4 bases, there was a span of 7 bases. The germline CDR1 and CDR2 sequences are LNHNV and YYDKDF (reference sequence). The DNA for the CDR3 is TGTGCCACCAGCAGTGACAGGTACAATGAGCAGTTCTTC. The encoded protein is CATSSDRYNEQFF.

A few counts support this clonotype. J is TRBJ1-4 and V is TRBV20-1, with 10 bases that match TRBD1. There are 14 residues in the CDR3. The germline gives CDR1 DFQATT, CDR2 SNEGSKA (reference sequence). V was pared by 0 bases and J by 7 bases, with 2 bases of the junction left unmatched. Here the CDR3 DNA reads TGCAGTGCTAGAGATCGGGACAGGGGTGAAAAACTGTTTTTT. It encodes CSARDRDRGEKLFF.

This clonotype was picked up many times. The rearrangement uses TRBV10-3 and TRBJ1-2; D ambiguous. Germline assignment: CDR1 ENHRY and CDR2 SYGVKD. This CDR3 is built from 14 residues. Trimming left V 0 bases short and J 7 bases short, with 12 bases between. The CDR3 protein is CAISESHPTGGYTF. The DNA of the CDR3 is TGTGCCATCAGTGAGTCCCATCCCACTGGTGGCTACACCTTC.

This clonotype was counted at least ten times. The J gene is TRBJ2-5, the V gene TRBV12-3 or TRBV12-4; perhaps TRBD1 as D (5 bases). V was pared by 5 bases and J by 5 bases, with 9 bases between. CDR3 size: 12 residues. CDR3 nucleotides: TGTGCCAGCAGTGTTTCAGGGGAGACCCAGTACTTC. Amino acid sequence: CASSVSGETQYF.

This clonotype has a handful of counts. V usage is TRBV5-1 and J usage is TRBJ2-5, with D possibly TRBD1 on 6 matching bases. This CDR3 spans 14 amino acids. The V end lost 4 bases, the J end lost 5 bases, and 15 bases lay between the germline ends. The germline V gene has CDR1 SGHRS and CDR2 YFSETQ. CDR3 region: CASSLGQSVETQYF. The CDR3 DNA sequence: TGCGCCAGCAGCCTGGGACAAAGTGTCGAGACCCAGTACTTC. Drawing the rest from reference TRBV5-1 and TRBJ2-5, the complete variable domain is KAGVTQTPRYLIKTRGQQVTLSCSPISGHRSVSWYQQTPGQGLQFLFEYFSETQRNKGNFPGRFSGRQFSNSRSEMNVSTLELGDSALYLCASSLGQSVETQYFGPGTRLLVL.

This clonotype was detected many times. The chain recombines TRBV20-1 with TRBJ2-7, with 7 bases lining up with TRBD2. CDR1 DFQATT and CDR2 SNEGSKA come from the germline V gene (reference sequence). The CDR3 sequence is 13 residues long. Germline trimming cut 5 bases from V and 2 bases from J; bases unmatched to any gene: 6. CDR3 DNA sequence: TGCAGTGCTCCGAGCGGGGCAACCTACGAGCAGTACTTC. It yields the protein CSAPSGATYEQYF.

Many counts were recorded for this clonotype. The V gene is TRBV5-5, the J gene TRBJ2-3; TRBD2 agrees at 15 bases. The CDR3 extends over 18 amino acids. V lost 4 bases, J lost 0 bases, and 6 bases stayed unmatched. Germline V gene data show CDR1 as SGHKS and CDR2 as YYEKEE (reference sequence). CDR3 in amino acids: CASSQGLAGGGSTDTQYF. The CDR3 bases are TGTGCCAGCAGCCAGGGACTAGCGGGGGGAGGGAGCACAGATACGCAGTATTTT.

There are a few counts of this clonotype. The chain has TRBV7-9 and TRBJ2-3; 8 nucleotides match TRBD2. Germline V gene data show CDR1 as SEHNR and CDR2 as FQNEAQ (reference sequence). V lost 5 bases to trimming and J lost 0 bases; unmatched junction nucleotides: 13. The length of the CDR3 is 18 residues. The CDR3 nucleotides are TGTGCCAGCAGCCGGGTCTTGGGTTTAGCGGGAAGCACAGATACGCAGTATTTT. Translated, it gives CASSRVLGLAGSTDTQYF.

This clonotype was observed at least ten times. The chain combines TRBV5-1 with TRBJ2-7; tentatively, D is TRBD2 (7 bases). Looked up from germline, CDR1 is SGHRS and CDR2 is YFSETQ. The CDR3 totals 15 residues. V was clipped by 3 bases and J by 2 bases, with 15 bases between them. The CDR3 nucleotides read TGCGCCAGCAGCTACCTCACCGGGGGGCCCTACGAGCAGTACTTC. This encodes CASSYLTGGPYEQYF.

This clonotype was observed at least ten times. One end of the junction varies from germline; a read error may be responsible. The chain joins TRBV28 to TRBJ2-5; 10 bases agree with TRBD2. CDR1 is MDHEN and CDR2 is SYDVKM in the germline V gene. The CDR3 sequence is 15 residues long. The CDR3 DNA sequence: TGTGCCAGCAGTTTAGGCAGGGGTCCAGCGGGGGGGCTGTCCTTC. Residues: CASSLGRGPAGGLSF.

The V and J genes are TRBV12-5 and TRBJ2-1; no definite D call. Germline values: CDR1 LGHNT, CDR2 FRNRAP. V lost 6 bases, J lost 5 bases, and 17 bases lay in between. This CDR3 spans 15 amino acids. The CDR3 loop is CASGSEVTIDNEQFF. The DNA for the CDR3 is TGTGCTAGTGGGTCTGAAGTGACAATCGACAATGAGCAGTTCTTC.

This clonotype was seen ten or more times. V and J are TRBV5-1 and TRBJ2-1, with D possibly being TRBD1 (6 bases). There are 15 residues in the CDR3. Germline loops: CDR1 SGHRS, CDR2 YFSETQ. Trimming took 5 bases from V and 1 from J, leaving 13 bases between them. The CDR3 DNA is TGCGCCAGCAGGACCGGGACAATTTCCTACAATGAGCAGTTCTTC. Translating gives CASRTGTISYNEQFF.

This clonotype was observed a few times. The J gene is TRBJ2-1, the V gene TRBV20-1; D not resolved. Trimming removed 2 bases from V and 5 bases from J, with 7 bases in between. In germline, CDR1 is DFQATT, CDR2 SNEGSKA (reference sequence). The CDR3 extends over 12 amino acids. The CDR3 reads CSARSGDNEQFF. The DNA for the CDR3 is TGCAGTGCTAGATCAGGCGACAATGAGCAGTTCTTC.